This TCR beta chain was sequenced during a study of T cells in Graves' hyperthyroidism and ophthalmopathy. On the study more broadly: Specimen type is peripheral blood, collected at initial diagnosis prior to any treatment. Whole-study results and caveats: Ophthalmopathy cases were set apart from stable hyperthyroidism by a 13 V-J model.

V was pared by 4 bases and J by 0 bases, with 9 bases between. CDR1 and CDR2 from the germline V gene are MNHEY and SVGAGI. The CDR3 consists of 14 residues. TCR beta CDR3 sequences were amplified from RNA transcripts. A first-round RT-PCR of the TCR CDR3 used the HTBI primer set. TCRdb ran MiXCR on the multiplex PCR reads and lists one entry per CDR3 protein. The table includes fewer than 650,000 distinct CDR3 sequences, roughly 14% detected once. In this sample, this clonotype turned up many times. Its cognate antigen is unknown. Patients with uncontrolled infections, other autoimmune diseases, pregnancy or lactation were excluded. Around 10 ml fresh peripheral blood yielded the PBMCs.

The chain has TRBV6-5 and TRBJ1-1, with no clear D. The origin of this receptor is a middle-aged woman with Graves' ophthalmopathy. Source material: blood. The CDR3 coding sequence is TGTGCCAGCAGTTTTGGACGTATGAACACTGAAGCTTTCTTT. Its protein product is CASSFGRMNTEAFF.